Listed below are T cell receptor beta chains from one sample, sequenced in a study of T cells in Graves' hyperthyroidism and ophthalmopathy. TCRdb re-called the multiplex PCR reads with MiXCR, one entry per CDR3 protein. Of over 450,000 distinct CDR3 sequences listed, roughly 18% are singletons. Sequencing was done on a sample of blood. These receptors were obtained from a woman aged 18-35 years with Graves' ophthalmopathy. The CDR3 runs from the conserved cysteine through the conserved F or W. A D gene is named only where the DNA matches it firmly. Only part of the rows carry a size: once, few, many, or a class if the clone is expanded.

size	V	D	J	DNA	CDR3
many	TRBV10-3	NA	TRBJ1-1	TGTGCCATCAGTGAGTCCGCGACAATTCTCGGGACTGAAGCTTTCTTT	CAISESATILGTEAFF
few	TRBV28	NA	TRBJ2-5	TGTGCCAGCAGTTACGGGGTATCGCAAGAGACCCAGTACTTC	CASSYGVSQETQYF
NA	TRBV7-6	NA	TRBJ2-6	TGTGCCAGCAGCCCCCGGACGGTTGCCTTCTCTGGGGCCAACGTCCTGACTTTC	CASSPRTVAFSGANVLTF
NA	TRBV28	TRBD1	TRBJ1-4	TGTGCCAGCAGTTTGGGATCAACAGGGGCGGAAAAACTGTTTTTT	CASSLGSTGAEKLFF
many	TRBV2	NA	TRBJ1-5	TGTGCCAGCAGTGCCTCCAAGAGCAATCAGCCCCAGCATTTT	CASSASKSNQPQHF
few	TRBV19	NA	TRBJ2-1	TGTGCCAGTAGTATAGGGGAGACAGCTCTCAATGAGCAGTTCTTC	CASSIGETALNEQFF
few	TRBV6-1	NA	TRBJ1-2	TGTGCCAGCAGTGAAGGAAGGACCAACTATGGCTACACCTTC	CASSEGRTNYGYTF
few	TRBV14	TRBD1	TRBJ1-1	TGTGCCAGCAGCCAGACAGGGAGGGCTGAAGCTTTCTTT	CASSQTGRAEAFF
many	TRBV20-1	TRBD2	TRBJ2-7	TGCAGTGCTCCAAGCGGGTTAGCGGGGATCTACGAGCAGTACTTC	CSAPSGLAGIYEQYF
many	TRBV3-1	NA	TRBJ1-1	TGTGCCAGCAGCCCGCGGCAGGGATACACTGAAGCTTTCTTT	CASSPRQGYTEAFF
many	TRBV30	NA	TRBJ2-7	TGTGCCTGGAGCAGGGGGGGGGCTTTCTACGAGCAGTACTTC	CAWSRGGAFYEQYF
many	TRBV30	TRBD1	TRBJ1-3	TGTGCCTGCAGCCAGGACAGGGGTCCAGGAAACACCATATATTTT	CACSQDRGPGNTIYF
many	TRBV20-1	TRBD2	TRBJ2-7	TGCAGTGCTAGAGCGGGAGGCCGGGAGCAGTACTTC	CSARAGGREQYF
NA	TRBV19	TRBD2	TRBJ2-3	TGTGCCAGTAGTATAGGGCTAGCGGGAGAAGACACAGATACGCAGTATTTT	CASSIGLAGEDTDTQYF
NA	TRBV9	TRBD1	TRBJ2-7	TGTGCCAGCAGCCCCGGGACAGGGGAAGCCTGCGAGCAGTACTTC	CASSPGTGEACEQYF
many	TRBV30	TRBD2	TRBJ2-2	TGTGCCTGGGGACTAGCGGGCAACACCGGGGAGCTGTTTTTT	CAWGLAGNTGELFF
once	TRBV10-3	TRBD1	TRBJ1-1	TGTGCCATCAGTGAGCCAAGGGGGGGACAGTTGAACACTGAAGCTTTCTTT	CAISEPRGGQLNTEAFF
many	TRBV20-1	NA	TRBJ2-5	TGCAGTGCCCCCGAGATCGTGGGAGAGACCCAGTACTTC	CSAPEIVGETQYF
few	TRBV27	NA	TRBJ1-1	TGTGCCAGCAGCCGTACGAACAAGGGGGTTACTGAAGCTTTCTTT	CASSRTNKGVTEAFF
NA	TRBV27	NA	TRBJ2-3	TGTGCCAGCAGTTTACCCGGGGGCGACATCACAGATACGCAGTATTTT	CASSLPGGDITDTQYF
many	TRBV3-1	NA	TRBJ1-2	TGTGCCAGCAGCCCCGGGGGAGGGTACCCCTGGGGCTACACCTTC	CASSPGGGYPWGYTF
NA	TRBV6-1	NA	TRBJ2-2	TGTGCCAGTCAAAAGGGCGGCGGCACCGGGGAGCTGTTTTTT	CASQKGGGTGELFF
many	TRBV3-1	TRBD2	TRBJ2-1	TGTGCCAGCAGCCAAGAGGTAGCGGGGGGCCACAATGAGCAGTTCTTC	CASSQEVAGGHNEQFF
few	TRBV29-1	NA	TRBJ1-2	TGCAGCGTTCCTAGAGGCAAGGGCTACACCTTC	CSVPRGKGYTF
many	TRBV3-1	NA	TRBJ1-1	TGTGCCAGCAGCCAAGATACGGGGAGGACTGAAGCTTTCTTT	CASSQDTGRTEAFF
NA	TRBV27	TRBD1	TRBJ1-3	TGTGCCGTCGCGACAGGGCTTGGAAACACCATATATTTT	CAVATGLGNTIYF
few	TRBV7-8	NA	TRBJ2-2	TGTGCCAGCAGCCTCTCTCCCGAGGCCGGGGAGCTGTTTTTT	CASSLSPEAGELFF
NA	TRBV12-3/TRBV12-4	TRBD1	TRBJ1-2	TGTGCCAGCACTCTGACAGGGAACTATGGCTACACCTTC	CASTLTGNYGYTF
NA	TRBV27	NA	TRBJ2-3	TGTGCCAGCAGTCGAGGGGTCGCAGATACGCAGTATTTT	CASSRGVADTQYF
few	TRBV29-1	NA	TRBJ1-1	TGCAGCGTTGAAGATATCGTTACGACTGAAGCTTTCTTT	CSVEDIVTTEAFF
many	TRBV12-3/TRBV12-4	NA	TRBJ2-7	TGTGCCAGCAGTTTAGGGCGACCCCTGGGGGCCTACGAGCAGTACTTC	CASSLGRPLGAYEQYF
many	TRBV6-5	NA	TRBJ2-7	TGTGCCAGCAGTTACCAGGGTTCCTACGAGCAGTACTTC	CASSYQGSYEQYF
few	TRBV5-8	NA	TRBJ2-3	TGTGCCAGCAGCTTAACGACAGGCGGCACAGATACGCAGTATTTT	CASSLTTGGTDTQYF
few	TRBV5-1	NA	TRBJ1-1	TGCGCCAGCAGCTCTGCCGGGACCCCGAACACTGAAGCTTTCTTT	CASSSAGTPNTEAFF
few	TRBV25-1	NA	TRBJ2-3	TGTGCCAGCAGTGAATACGGAGAGAGAACAGATACGCAGTATTTT	CASSEYGERTDTQYF
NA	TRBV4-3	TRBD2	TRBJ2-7	TGCGCCAGCAGCCTGAGTCTAGTAGCGGGGTCCTACGAGCAGTACTTC	CASSLSLVAGSYEQYF
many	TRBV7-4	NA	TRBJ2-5	TGTGCCAGCAGCTTACCCCCCCGGCGGGCGTACCAAGAGACCCAGTACTTC	CASSLPPRRAYQETQYF
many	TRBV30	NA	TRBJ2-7	TGTGCCTGGAAAGGGGCCTACGAGCAGTACTTC	CAWKGAYEQYF
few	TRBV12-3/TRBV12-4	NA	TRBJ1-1	TGTGCCAGCATCCCAGGCACAGGGAACACTGAAGCTTTCTTT	CASIPGTGNTEAFF
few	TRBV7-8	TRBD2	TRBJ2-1	TGTGCCAGCAGCTTAGGAAGTACTAGCGTATCCAATGAGCAGTTCTTC	CASSLGSTSVSNEQFF
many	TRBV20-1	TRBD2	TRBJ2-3	TGCAGTGCTAGACCCGGACTAGTTGAGCAAGATACGCAGTATTTT	CSARPGLVEQDTQYF
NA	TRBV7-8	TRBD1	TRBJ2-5	TGTGCCAGCAGTCCCCCCGGGACAGGGAGCGGAGAGACCCAGTACTTC	CASSPPGTGSGETQYF
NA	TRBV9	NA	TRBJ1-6	TGTGCCAGCAGCCCCACAGTATATAATTCACCCCTCCACTTT	CASSPTVYNSPLHF
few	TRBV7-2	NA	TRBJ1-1	TGTGCCAGCAGCTTATGGGCGGATTCTGAAGCTTTCTTT	CASSLWADSEAFF
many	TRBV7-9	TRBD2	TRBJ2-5	TGTGCCAGCAAACTAGCGGGGGAAGAGACCCAGTACTTC	CASKLAGEETQYF
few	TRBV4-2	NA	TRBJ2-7	TGTGCCAGCAGCCTAGGACAGAATTCCTACGAGCAGTACTTC	CASSLGQNSYEQYF
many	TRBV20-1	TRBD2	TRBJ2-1	TGCAGTGCTAGACCTCGACTAACGGGAGGCCTCGGCCATGAGCAGTTCTTC	CSARPRLTGGLGHEQFF
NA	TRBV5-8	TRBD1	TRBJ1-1	TGTGCCAGCAGCTTGGAACAGGGGTGGACTGAAGCTTTCTTT	CASSLEQGWTEAFF
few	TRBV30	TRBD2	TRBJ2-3	TGTGCCTGGAGTGTCGGGACTAGCGGGGAAGATACGCAGTATTTT	CAWSVGTSGEDTQYF
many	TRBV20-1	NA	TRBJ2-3	TGCAGTGCTAGAGACGGATCAGATACGCAGTATTTT	CSARDGSDTQYF
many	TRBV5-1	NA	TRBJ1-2	TGCGCCAGCAGCTTGGAGGGCAGAAATGGCTACACCTTC	CASSLEGRNGYTF
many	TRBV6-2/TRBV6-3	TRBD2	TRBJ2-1	TGTGCCAGCAGTCGGAGCGGGAGGGCCTATTCGTACAATGAGCAGTTCTTC	CASSRSGRAYSYNEQFF